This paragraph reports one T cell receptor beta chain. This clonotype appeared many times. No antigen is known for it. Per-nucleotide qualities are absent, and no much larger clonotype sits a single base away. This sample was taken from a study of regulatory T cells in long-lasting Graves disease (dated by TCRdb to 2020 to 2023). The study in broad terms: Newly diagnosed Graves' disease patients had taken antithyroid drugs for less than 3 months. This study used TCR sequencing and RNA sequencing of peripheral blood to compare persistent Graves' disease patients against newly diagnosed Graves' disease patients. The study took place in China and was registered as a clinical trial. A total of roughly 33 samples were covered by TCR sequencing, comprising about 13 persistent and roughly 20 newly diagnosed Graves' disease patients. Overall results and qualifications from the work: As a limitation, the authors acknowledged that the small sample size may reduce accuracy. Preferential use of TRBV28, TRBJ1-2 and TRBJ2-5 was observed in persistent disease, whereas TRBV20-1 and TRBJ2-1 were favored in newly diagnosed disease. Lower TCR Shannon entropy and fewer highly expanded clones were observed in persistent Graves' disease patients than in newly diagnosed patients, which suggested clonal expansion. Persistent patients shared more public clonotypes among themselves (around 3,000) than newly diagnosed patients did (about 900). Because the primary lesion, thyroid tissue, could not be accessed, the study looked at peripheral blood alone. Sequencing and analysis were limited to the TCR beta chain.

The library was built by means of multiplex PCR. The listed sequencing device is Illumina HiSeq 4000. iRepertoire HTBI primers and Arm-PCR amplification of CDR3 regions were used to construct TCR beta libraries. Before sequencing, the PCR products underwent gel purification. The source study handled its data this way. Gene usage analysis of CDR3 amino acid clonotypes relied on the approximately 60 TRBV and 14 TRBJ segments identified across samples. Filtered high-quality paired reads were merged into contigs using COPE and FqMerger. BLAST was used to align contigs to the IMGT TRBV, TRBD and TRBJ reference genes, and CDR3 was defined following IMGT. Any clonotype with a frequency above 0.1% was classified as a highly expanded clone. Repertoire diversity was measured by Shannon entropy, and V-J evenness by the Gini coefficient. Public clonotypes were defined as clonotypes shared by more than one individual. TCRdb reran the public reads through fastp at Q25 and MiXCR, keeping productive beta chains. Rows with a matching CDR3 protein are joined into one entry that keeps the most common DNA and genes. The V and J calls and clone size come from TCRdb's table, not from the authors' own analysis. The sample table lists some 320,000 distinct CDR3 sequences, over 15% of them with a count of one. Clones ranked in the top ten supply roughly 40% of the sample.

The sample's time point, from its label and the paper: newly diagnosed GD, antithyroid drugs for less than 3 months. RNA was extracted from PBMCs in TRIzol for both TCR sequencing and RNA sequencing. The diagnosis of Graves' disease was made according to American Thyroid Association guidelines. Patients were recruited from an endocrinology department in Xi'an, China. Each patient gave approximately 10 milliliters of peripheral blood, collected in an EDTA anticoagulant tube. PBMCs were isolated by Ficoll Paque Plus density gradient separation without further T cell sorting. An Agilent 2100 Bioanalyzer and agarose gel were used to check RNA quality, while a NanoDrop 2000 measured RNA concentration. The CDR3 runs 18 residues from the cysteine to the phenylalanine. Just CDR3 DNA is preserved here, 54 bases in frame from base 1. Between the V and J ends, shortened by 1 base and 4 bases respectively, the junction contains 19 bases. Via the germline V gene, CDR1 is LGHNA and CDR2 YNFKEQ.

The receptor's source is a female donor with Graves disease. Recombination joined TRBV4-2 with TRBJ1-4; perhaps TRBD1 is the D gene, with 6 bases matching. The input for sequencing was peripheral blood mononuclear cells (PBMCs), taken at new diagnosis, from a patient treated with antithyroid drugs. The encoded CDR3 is CASSQVGGTEVGNEKLFF. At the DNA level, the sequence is TGTGCCAGCAGCCAAGTAGGGGGGACGGAGGTCGGTAATGAAAAACTGTTTTTT.